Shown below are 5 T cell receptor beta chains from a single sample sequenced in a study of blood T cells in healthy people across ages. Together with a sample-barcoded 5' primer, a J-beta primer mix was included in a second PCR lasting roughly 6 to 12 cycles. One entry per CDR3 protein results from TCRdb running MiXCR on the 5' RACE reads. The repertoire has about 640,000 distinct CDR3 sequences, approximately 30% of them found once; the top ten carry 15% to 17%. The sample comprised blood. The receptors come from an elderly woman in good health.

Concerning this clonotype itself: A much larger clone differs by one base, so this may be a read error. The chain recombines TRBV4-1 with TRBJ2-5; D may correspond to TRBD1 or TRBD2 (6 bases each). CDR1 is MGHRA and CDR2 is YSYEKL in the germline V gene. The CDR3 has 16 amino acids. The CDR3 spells CASSQTQSGAQEIQYF. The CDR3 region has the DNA TGCGCCAGCAGCCAGACCCAATCGGGGGCACAAGAGATCCAGTACTTC.

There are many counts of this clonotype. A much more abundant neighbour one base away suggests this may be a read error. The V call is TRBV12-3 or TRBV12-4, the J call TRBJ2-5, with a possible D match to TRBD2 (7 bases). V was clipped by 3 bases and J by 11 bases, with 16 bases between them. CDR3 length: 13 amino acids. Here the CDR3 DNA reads TGTGCCAGCAGTTTGGGGGGGCCCAATGAGCAGTACTTC. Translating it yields CASSLGGPNEQYF.

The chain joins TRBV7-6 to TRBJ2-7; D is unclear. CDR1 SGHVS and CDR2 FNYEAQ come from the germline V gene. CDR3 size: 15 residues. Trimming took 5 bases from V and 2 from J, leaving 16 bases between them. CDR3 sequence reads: CASSDRTESPYEQYF. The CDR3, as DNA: TGTGCCAGCAGCGACCGGACGGAGAGCCCCTACGAGCAGTACTTC.

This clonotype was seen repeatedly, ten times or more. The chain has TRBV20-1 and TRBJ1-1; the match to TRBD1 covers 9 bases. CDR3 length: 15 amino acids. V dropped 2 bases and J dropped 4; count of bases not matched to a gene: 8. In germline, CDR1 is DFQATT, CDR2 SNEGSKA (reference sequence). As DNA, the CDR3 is TGCAGTGCTAGAAATACAGGGGGCATAAGCACTGAAGCTTTCTTT. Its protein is CSARNTGGISTEAFF.

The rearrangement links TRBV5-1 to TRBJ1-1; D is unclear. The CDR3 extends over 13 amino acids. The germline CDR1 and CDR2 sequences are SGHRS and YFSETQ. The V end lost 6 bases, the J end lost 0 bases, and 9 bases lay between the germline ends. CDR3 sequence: CASKVSVNTEAFF. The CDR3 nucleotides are TGCGCCAGCAAAGTATCCGTGAACACTGAAGCTTTCTTT.